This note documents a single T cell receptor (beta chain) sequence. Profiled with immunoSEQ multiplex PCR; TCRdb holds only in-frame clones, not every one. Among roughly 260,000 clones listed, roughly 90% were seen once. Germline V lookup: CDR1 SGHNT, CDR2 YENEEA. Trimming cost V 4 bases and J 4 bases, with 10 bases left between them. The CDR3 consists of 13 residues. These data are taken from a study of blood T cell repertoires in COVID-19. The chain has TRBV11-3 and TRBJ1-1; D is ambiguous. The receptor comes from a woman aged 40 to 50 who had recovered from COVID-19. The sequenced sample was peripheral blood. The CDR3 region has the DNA TGTGCCAGCAGCTCGGTTCTCGGCACTGAAGCTTTCTTT. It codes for CASSSVLGTEAFF.